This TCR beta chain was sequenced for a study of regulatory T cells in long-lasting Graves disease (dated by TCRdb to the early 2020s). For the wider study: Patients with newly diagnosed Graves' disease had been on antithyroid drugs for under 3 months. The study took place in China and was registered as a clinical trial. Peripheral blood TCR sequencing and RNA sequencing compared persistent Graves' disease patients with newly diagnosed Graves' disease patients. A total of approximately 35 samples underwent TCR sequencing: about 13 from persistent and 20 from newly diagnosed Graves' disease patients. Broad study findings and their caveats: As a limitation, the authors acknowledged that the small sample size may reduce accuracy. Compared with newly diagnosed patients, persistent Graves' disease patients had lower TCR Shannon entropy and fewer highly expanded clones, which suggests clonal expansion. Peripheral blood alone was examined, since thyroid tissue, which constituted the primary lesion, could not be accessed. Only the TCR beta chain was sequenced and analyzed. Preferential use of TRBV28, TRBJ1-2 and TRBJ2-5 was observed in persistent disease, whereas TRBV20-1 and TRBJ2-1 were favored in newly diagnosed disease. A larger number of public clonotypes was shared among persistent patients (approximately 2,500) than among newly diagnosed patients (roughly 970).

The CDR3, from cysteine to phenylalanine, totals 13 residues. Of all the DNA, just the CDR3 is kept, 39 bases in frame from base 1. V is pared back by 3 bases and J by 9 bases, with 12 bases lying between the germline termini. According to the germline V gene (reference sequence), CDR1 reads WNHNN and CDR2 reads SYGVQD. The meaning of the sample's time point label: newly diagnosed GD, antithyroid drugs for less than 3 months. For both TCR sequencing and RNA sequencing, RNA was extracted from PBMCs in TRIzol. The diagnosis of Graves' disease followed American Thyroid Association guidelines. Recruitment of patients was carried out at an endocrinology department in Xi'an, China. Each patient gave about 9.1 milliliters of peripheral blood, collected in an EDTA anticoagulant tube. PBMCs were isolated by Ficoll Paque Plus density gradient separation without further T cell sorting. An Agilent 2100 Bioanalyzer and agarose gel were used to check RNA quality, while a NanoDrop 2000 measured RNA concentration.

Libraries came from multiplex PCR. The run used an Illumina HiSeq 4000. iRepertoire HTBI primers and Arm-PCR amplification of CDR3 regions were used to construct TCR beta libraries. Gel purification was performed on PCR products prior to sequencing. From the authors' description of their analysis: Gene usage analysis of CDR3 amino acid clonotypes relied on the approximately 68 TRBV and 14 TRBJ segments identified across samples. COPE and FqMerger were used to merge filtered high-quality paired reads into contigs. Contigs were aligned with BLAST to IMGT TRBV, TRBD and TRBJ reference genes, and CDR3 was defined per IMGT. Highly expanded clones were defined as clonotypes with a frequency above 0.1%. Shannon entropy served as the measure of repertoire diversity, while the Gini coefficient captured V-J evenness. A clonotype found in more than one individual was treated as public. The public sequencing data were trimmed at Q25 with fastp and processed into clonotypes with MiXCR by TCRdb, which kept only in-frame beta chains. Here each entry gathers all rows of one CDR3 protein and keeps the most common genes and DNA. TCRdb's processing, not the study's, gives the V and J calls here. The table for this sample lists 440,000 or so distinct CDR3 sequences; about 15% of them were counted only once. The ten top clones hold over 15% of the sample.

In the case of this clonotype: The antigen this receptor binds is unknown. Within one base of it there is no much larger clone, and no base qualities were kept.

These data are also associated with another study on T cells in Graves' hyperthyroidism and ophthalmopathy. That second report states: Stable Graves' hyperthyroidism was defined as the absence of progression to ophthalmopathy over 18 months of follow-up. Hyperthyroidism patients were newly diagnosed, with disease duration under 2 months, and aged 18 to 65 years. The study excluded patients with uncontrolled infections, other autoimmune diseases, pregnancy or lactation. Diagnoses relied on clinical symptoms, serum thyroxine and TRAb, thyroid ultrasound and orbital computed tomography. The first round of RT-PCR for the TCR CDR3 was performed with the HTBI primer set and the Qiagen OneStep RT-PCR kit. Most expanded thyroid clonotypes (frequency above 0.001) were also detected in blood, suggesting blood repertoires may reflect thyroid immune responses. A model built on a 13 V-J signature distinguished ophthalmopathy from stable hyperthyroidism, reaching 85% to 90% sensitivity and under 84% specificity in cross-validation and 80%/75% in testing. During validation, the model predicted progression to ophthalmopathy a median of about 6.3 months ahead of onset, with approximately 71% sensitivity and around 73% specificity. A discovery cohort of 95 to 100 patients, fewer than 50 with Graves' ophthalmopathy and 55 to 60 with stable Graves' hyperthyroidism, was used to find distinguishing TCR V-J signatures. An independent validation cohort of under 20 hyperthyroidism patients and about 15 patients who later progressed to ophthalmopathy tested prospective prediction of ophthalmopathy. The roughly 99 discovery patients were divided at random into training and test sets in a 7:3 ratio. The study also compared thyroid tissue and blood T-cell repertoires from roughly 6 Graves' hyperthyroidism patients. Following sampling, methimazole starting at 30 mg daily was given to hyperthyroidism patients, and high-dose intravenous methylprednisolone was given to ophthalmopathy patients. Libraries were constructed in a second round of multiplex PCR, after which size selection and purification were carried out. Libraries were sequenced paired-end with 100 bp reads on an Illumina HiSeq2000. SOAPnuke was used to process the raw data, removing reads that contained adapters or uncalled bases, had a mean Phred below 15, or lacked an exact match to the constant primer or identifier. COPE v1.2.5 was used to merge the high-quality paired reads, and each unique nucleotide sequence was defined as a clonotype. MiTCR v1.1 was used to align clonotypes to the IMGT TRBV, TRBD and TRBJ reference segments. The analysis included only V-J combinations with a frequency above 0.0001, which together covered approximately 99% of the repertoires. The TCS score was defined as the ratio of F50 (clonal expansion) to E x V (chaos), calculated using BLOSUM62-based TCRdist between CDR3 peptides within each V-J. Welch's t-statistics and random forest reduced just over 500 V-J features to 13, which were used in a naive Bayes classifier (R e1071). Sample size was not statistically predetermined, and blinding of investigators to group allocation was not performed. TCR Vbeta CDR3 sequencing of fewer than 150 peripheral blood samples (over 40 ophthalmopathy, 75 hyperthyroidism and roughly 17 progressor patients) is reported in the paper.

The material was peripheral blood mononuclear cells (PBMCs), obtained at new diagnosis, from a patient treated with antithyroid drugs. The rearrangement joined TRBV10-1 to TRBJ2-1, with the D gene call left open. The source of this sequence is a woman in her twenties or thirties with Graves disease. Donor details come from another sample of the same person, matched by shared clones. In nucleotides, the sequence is TGCGCCAGCAGTGAAACCCCCAACGGTGAGCAGTTCTTC. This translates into CASSETPNGEQFF.